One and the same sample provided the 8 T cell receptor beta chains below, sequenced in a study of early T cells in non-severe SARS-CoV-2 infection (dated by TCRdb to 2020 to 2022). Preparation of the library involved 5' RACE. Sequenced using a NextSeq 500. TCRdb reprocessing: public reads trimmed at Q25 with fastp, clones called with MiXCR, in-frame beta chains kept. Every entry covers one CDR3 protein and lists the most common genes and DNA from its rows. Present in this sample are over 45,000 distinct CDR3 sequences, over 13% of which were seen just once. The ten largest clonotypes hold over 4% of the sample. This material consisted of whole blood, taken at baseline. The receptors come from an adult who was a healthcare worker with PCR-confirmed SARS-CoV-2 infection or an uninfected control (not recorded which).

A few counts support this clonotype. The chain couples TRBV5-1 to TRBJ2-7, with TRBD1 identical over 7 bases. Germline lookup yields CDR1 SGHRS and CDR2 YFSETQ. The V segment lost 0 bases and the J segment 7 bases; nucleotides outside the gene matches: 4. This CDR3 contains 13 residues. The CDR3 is CASSLEGGREQYF. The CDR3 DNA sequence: TGCGCCAGCAGCTTGGAAGGGGGCAGAGAGCAGTACTTC.

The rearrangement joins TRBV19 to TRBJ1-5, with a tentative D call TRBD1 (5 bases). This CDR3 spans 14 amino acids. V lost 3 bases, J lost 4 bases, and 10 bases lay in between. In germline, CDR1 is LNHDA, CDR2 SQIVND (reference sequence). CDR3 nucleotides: TGTGCCAGTAGTATGGGGGTTGCTAATCAGCCCCAGCATTTT. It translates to CASSMGVANQPQHF.

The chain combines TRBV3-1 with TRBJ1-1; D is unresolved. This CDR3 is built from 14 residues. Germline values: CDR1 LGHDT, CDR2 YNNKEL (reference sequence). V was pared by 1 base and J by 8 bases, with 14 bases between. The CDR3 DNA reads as TGTGCCAGCAGCCAAGGGGCGACACCCTCGGAAGCTTTCTTT. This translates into CASSQGATPSEAFF.

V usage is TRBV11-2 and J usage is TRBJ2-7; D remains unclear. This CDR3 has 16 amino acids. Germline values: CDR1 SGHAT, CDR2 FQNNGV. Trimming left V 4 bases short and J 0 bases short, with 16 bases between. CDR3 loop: CASSSPGEAYSYEQYF. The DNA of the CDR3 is TGTGCCAGCAGCTCCCCCGGAGAGGCGTACTCCTACGAGCAGTACTTC.

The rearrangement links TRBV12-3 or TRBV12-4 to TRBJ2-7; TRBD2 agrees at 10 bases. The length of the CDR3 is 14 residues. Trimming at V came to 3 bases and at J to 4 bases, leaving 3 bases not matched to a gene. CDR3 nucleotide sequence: TGTGCCAGCAGTTTCCGAGCGGGAGGGTACGAGCAGTACTTC. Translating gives CASSFRAGGYEQYF.

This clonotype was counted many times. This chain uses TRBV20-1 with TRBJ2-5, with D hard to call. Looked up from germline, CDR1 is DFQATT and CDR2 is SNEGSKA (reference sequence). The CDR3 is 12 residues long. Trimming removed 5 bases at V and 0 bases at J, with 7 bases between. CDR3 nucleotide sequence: TGCAGTGCTCCGCGGAACCAAGAGACCCAGTACTTC. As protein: CSAPRNQETQYF.

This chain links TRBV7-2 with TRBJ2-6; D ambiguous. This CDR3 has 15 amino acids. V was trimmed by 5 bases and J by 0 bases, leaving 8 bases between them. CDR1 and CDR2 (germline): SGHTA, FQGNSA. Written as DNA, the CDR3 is TGTGCCAGCAGCCCCTTTCTCTCTGGGGCCAACGTCCTGACTTTC. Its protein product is CASSPFLSGANVLTF.

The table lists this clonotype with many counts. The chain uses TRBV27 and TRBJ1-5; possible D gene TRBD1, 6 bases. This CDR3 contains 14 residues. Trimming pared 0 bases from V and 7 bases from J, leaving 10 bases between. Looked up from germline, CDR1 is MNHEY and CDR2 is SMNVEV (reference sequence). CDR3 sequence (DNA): TGTGCCAGCAGTTTATCGGGGGCGAAACAGCCCCAGCATTTT. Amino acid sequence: CASSLSGAKQPQHF.